This TCR beta chain originates from a study of T cell responses to AZD1222 COVID-19 vaccine. Findings and caveats of the study: The donor cohort was predominantly white British with a female majority, and clonal diversity may have been underestimated. Regions 160-218 and 743-854 dominated among vaccine-associated CD4 TCRs spanning spike. In the spike-specific TCR repertoire, nearly half reportedly target unmutated variant regions.

The CDR3 runs to 14 residues. CDR1 and CDR2 from the germline V gene are SGHDT and YYEEEE. Trimming removed 2 bases from V and 3 bases from J; junction bases left unmatched: 4. Remarks on this clone: No antigen is known for it.

Clones were sequenced by immunoSEQ multiplex PCR, and TCRdb holds only the in-frame ones, with some missing. The repertoire consists of some 150,000 clones, with more than 85% occurring once and the leading ten covering less than 6.5%. Sequencing was performed on peripheral blood, taken on day 0 of AZD1222 vaccination. The clonotype was recovered from an adult in good health. The rearrangement links TRBV5-6 to TRBJ1-1; TRBD1 aligns across 7 bases. The CDR3 DNA is TGTGCCAGCAGCTTACAGGGGCCGGACACTGAAGCTTTCTTT. Its protein is CASSLQGPDTEAFF. The full variable domain, its missing parts supplied by reference TRBV5-6 and TRBJ1-1, is DAGVTQSPTHLIKTRGQQVTLRCSPKSGHDTVSWYQQALGQGPQFIFQYYEEEERQRGNFPDRFSGHQFPNYSSELNVNALLLGDSALYLCASSLQGPDTEAFFGQGTRLTVV.